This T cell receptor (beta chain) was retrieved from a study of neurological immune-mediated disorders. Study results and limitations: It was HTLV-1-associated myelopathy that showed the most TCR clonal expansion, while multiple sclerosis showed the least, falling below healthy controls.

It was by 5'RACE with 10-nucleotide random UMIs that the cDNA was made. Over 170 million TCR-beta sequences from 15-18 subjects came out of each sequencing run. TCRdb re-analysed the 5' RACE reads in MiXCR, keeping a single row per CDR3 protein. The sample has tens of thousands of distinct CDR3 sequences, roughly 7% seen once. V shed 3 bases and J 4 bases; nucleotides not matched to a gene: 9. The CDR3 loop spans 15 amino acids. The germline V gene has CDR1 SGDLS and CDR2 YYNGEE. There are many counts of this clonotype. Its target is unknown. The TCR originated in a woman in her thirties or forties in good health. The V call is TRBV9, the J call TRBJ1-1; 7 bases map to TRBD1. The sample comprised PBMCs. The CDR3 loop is CASSGQGGLGTEAFF. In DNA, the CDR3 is TGTGCCAGCAGCGGACAGGGAGGCTTGGGCACTGAAGCTTTCTTT.